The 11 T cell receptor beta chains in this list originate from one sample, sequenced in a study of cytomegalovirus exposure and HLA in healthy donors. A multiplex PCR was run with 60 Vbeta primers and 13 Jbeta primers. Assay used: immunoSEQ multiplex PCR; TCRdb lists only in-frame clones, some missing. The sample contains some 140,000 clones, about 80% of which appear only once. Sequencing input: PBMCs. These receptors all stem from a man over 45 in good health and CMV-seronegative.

The CDR3 is CSANREYIQYF. The CDR3, as DNA: TGCAGTGCTAACAGGGAGTATATTCAGTACTTC. The chain couples TRBV20-1 to TRBJ2-4; possible D gene TRBD1, 6 bases. There are 11 residues in the CDR3. V was cut by 4 bases and J by 10 bases, with 11 bases left in between. The germline V gene encodes CDR1 DFQATT and CDR2 SNEGSKA (reference sequence).

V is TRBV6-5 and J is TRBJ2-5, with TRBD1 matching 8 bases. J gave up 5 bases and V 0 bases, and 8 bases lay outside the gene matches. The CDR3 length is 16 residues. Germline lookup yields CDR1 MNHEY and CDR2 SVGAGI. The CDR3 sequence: CASSYSKGRGLETQYF. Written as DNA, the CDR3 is TGTGCCAGCAGTTACTCGAAGGGCAGGGGGCTGGAGACCCAGTACTTC.

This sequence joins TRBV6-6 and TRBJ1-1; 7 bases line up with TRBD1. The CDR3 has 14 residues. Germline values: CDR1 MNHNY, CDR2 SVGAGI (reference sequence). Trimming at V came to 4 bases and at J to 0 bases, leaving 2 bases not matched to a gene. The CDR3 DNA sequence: TGTGCCAGCAGTTGGACAGGCCTGAACACTGAAGCTTTCTTT. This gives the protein CASSWTGLNTEAFF.

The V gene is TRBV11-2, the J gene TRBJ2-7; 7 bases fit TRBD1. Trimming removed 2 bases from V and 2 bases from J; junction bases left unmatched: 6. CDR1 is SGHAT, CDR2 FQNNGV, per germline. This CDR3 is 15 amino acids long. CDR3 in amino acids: CASSLPRQGTYEQYF. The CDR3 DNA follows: TGTGCCAGCAGCTTACCCCGACAGGGAACCTACGAGCAGTACTTC.

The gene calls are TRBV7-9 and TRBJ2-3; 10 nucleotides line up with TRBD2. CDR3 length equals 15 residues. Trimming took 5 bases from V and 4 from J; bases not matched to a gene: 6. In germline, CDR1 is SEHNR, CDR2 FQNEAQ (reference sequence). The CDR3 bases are TGTGCCAGCAGCCAAGCGGGAGGGGGGGCAGATACGCAGTATTTT. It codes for CASSQAGGGADTQYF.

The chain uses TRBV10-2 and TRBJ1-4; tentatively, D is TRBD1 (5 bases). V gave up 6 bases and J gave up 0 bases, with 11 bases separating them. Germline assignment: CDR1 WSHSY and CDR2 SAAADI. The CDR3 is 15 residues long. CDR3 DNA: TGCGCCAGCAGCGTTTCAGGGTCAACTAATGAAAAACTGTTTTTT. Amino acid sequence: CASSVSGSTNEKLFF.

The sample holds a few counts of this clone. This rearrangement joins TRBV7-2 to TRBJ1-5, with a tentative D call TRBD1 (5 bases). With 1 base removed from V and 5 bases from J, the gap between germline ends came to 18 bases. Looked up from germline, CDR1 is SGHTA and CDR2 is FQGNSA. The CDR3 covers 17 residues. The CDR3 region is CASSLVGGGPNYQPQHF. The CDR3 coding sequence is TGTGCCAGCAGCTTAGTAGGCGGGGGACCGAATTATCAGCCCCAGCATTTT.

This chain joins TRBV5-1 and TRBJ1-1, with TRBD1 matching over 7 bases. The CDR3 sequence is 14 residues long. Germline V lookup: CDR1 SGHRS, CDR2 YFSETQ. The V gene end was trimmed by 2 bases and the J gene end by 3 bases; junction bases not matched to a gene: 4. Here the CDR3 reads CASSLNQGDTEAFF. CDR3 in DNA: TGCGCCAGCAGCTTAAACCAGGGGGACACTGAAGCTTTCTTT.

CDR3 loop: CASSLEQRLENQETQYF. The DNA for the CDR3 is TGCGCCAGCAGCTTGGAGCAGCGGCTAGAGAACCAAGAGACCCAGTACTTC. V is TRBV5-1 and J is TRBJ2-5, with a tentative D call TRBD2 (5 bases). This CDR3 region has 17 residues. V lost 0 bases to trimming and J lost 0 bases, with 15 bases between them. CDR1 and CDR2 from the germline V gene are SGHRS and YFSETQ.

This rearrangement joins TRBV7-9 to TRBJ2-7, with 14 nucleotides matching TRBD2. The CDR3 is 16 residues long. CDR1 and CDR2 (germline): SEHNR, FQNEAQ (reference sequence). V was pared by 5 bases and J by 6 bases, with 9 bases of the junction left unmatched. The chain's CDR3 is CASSPGTSGSMVEQYF. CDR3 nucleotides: TGTGCCAGCAGCCCCGGGACTAGCGGGAGCATGGTCGAGCAGTACTTC.

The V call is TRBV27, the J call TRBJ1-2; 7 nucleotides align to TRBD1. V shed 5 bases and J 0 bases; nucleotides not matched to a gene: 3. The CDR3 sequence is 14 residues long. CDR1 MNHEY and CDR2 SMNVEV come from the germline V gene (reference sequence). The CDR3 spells CASSPQGPNYGYTF. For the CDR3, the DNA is TGTGCCAGCAGTCCACAGGGGCCTAACTATGGCTACACCTTC.